The rows below give T cell receptor beta chains drawn from one sample of a study of T cell responses to AZD1222 COVID-19 vaccine. This table comes from immunoSEQ multiplex PCR, and its TCRdb copy is limited to in-frame clones, with some not included. The sample yields tens of thousands of clones, roughly 85% seen once. The sample here was peripheral blood, taken on day 0 of AZD1222 vaccination. These TCRs come from an adult in good health. The CDR3 runs from the conserved cysteine through the conserved F or W.

v_call,j_call,cdr3_aa
TRBV4-3,TRBJ2-2,CASSQDRGGITGELFF
TRBV3-1/TRBV3-2,TRBJ1-6,CASSHVRSGGLSSPLHF
TRBV15,TRBJ1-1,CATNPTGNGAEAFF
TRBV6-5,TRBJ1-2,CASSEGQGRGYTF
TRBV5-1,TRBJ2-7,CASSLETSLLAGGPSSYEQYF
TRBV7-3,TRBJ2-1,CASSFGLAYDNEQFF
TRBV3-1/TRBV3-2,TRBJ2-5,CASSRGQETQYF
TRBV6-5,TRBJ1-4,CASSYGQGNEKLFF
TRBV7-9,TRBJ2-1,CASRDLSSYNEQFF
TRBV14,TRBJ2-2,CASSRLGRDTGELFF
TRBV18,TRBJ2-7,CASSPRDRDYEQYF
TRBV27,TRBJ2-1,CASSWGLAGGSYNEQFF
TRBV18,TRBJ1-6,CASSPNYPHGGNSPLHF
TRBV25-1,TRBJ1-5,CASSVTGSNQPQHF
TRBV7-2,TRBJ2-7,CASSQGLALSYEQYF
TRBV2,TRBJ1-1,CASSSDRNTEAFF
TRBV5-6,TRBJ2-7,CASSLAGLGSEQYF
TRBV7-9,TRBJ1-2,CASSLEASSVYGYTF
TRBV7-9,TRBJ2-2,CASSPGVGDTGELFF
TRBV11-1,TRBJ1-1,CASSLEAGWNTEAFF
TRBV7-2,TRBJ1-5,CASSLWGRSNQPQHF
TRBV7-9,TRBJ2-5,CASSLGMVQETQYF
TRBV30,TRBJ2-3,CAWSGQGGYTQYF
TRBV27,TRBJ1-2,CASSPIPMTIGYGYTF
TRBV29-1,TRBJ1-2,CSVGQGDRYGYTF
TRBV14,TRBJ1-5,CASSPRPPGGLQPQHF
TRBV7-3,TRBJ1-2,CASSPDRGGGYTF
TRBV6-5,TRBJ2-7,CASSYGQGAYEQYF
TRBV7-9,TRBJ2-1,CASSPEGLAGPYNEQFF
TRBV4-1,TRBJ2-7,CASSLTSEYEQYF
TRBV29-1,TRBJ1-2,CSVDVLDSPTYGYTF
TRBV11-1,TRBJ2-3,CASSVPGGGTDTQYF
TRBV7-2,TRBJ2-2,CASTGAGNTGELFF
TRBV5-8,TRBJ2-3,CASSLTVPSGSADTQYF
TRBV27,TRBJ1-1,CASSLYSRTLNTEAFF
TRBV11-2,TRBJ1-5,CASSLNNRQPQHF
TRBV7-2,TRBJ2-7,CASSLKGERYEQYF